This is a list of T cell receptor beta chains from one sample in a study of T cells in Graves' hyperthyroidism and ophthalmopathy. From the multiplex PCR reads, TCRdb called clonotypes with MiXCR, one entry per CDR3 protein. Of about 610,000 distinct CDR3 sequences in the sample, more than 45% were seen once. Sequencing input: peripheral blood or thyroid tissue (not recorded which). The receptors shown here come from a woman under 30 with Graves' hyperthyroidism. The CDR3 runs from the conserved cysteine through the conserved F or W.

V gene	CDR3 protein
TRBV5-6	CASSLSAETQYF
TRBV20-1	CSASTGTGPFTEAFF
TRBV7-9	CASSHPGLTAYEQYF
TRBV29-1	CSVGLAAIPHETQYF
TRBV11-3	CASSLHGTGPLGYTF
TRBV5-1	CASSLGSSHGYTF
TRBV18	CASSSGQGDEAFF
TRBV2	CASSGQTGLSYEQYF
TRBV15	CATSRTGGFSSYEQYF
TRBV20-1	CSARVGYEQYF
TRBV12-3/TRBV12-4	CASSFHTGETNEKLFF
TRBV20-1	CSKDRGLNEQYF
TRBV20-1	CSARTTGPAVSEAFF
TRBV29-1	CIGQGGYGYTF
TRBV10-3	CAISQPGGGDTQYF
TRBV7-6	CASSQRESGETQYF
TRBV5-1	CASSQSSWAQETQYF
TRBV12-5	CASGLRLTEAFF
TRBV27	CASSPFETGPYEQYF
TRBV2	CASSTAGQGGEKLFF
TRBV10-3	CAISEGGTEAFF
TRBV11-3	CASSFAQSGANVLTF
TRBV7-9	CASSRVDVRADTQYF
TRBV24-1	CATSDLGPHTQYF
TRBV12-3/TRBV12-4	CASSAVRTGYGYTF
TRBV13	CASSLEPLYEQYF
TRBV7-8	CASSLGRGGAFNTEAFF
TRBV19	CASSILQGGEKLFF
TRBV2	CASSDLPGTGGQPQHF
TRBV5-8	CASSLAPVGYEQYF
TRBV6-1	CASSEAGRGRGTYEQYF
TRBV7-6	CASSLARGTGANVLTF
TRBV27	CASSYKRVYEQYF
TRBV7-3	CASSSGQGARPAFF
TRBV2	CASSYHSGRAGNEQFF
TRBV5-1	CASSLGGSYEQHF
TRBV29-1	CSVEEGQRNTQYF
TRBV18	CASSPLTKDVEGLFF
TRBV10-3	CAISVAGRQPQHF
TRBV3-1	CASSHHPGGYTEAFF
TRBV7-9	CASSSGTDEKLFF
TRBV2	CARMGQGEETQYF
TRBV2	CASSEEAGGGGYTF
TRBV9	CASSVSPGQGHYGYTF
TRBV5-6	CASSVKRRYTEAFF
TRBV7-3	CASSSTPGSYNSPLHF